These T cell receptor beta chains were read from a single sample in a study of T cell responses to AZD1222 COVID-19 vaccine. Method: immunoSEQ multiplex PCR; TCRdb's copy keeps in-frame clones and lacks some. This table holds 150,000 or so clones, just over 90% found once. The material was peripheral blood, obtained 28 days after the second AZD1222 dose. The receptor source for this set is an adult who received the AZD1222 COVID-19 vaccine. Both conserved end residues are part of each CDR3.

cdr3_aa | v_call
CASSLVAGNTEAFF | TRBV7-8
CASSPEAAQFF | TRBV6-6
CASSYSGGGAHEQYF | TRBV6-5
CASADRGREQYF | TRBV27
CASSDPPGPIATNEKLFF | TRBV6-1
CAWSVRQNYGYTF | TRBV30
CASSLSSWETQYF | TRBV11-2
CASRQDPGQGVGYTF | TRBV4-1
CASSEAIWQAGPDEAFF | TRBV6-1
CASSTRGPRDTEAFF | TRBV5-1